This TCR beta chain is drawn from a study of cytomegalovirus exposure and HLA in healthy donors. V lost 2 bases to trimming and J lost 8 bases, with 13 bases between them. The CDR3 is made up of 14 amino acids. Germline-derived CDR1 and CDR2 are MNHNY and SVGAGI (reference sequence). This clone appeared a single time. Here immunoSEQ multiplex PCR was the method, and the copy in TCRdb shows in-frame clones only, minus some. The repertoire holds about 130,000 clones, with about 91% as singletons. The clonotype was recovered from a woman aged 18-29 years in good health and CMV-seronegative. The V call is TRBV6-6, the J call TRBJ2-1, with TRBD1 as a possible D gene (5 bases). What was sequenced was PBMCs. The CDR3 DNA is TGTGCCAGCAGTTACAGCAGCCAAGGGGATGAGCAGTTCTTC. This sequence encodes CASSYSSQGDEQFF.